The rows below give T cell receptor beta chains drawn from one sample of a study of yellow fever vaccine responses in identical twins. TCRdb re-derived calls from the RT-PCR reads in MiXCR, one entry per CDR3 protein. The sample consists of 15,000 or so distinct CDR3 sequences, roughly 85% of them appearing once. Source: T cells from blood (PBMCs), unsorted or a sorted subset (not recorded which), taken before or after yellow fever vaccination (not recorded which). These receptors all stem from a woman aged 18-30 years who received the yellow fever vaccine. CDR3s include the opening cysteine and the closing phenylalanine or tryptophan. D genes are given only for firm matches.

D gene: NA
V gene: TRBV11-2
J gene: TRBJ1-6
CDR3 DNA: TGTGCCAGCAGCTTATACCAGGGAGGCTATAATTCACCCCTCCACTTT
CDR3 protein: CASSLYQGGYNSPLHF

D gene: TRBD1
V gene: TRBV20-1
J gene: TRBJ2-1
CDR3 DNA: TGCAGTGCTAGTCTACAGGGGAATGAGCAGTTCTTC
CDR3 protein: CSASLQGNEQFF

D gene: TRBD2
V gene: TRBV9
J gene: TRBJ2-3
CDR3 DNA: TGTGCCAGCAGCGGCCTAGCGGGGGGATACACAGATACGCAGTATTTT
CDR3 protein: CASSGLAGGYTDTQYF

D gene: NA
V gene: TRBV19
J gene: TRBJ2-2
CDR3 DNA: TGTGCCAGTAGTATCACACAGAAGAACACCGGGGAGCTGTTTTTT
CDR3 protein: CASSITQKNTGELFF

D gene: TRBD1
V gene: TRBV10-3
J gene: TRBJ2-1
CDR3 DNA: TGTGCCATCAGTGAGTTCTTGCGACCGGGACAGGGAAACAATGAGCAGTTCTTC
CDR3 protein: CAISEFLRPGQGNNEQFF

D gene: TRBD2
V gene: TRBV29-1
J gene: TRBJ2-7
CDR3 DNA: TGCAGCGTTGACGACCCTACTAGCGGGGCCACCTACGAGCAGTACTTC
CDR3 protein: CSVDDPTSGATYEQYF

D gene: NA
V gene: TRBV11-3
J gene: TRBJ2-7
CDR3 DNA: TGTGCCAGCAGCCGGATAACAGGGATCTACGAGCAGTACTTC
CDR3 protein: CASSRITGIYEQYF

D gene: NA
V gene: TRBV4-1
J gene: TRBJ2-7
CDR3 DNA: TGCGCCAGCAGCCAAGAGCCCCCCCCAACAGCCCTCTACGAGCAGTACTTC
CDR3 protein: CASSQEPPPTALYEQYF

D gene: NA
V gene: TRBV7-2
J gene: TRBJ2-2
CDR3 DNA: TGTGCCAGCAGCCCAACCACCGGGGAGCTGTTTTTT
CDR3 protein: CASSPTTGELFF

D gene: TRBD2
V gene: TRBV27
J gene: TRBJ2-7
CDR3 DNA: TGTGCCAGCAGCGATTTAGCGGGAGGGCCCTACGAGCAGTACTTC
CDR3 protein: CASSDLAGGPYEQYF

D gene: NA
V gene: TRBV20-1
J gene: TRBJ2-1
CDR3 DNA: TGCAGTGCTAGAGATCCTCGGGGCAGTTACAATGAGCAGTTCTTC
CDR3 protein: CSARDPRGSYNEQFF

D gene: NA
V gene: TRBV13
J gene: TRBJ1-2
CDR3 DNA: TGTGCCAGCGTGGGGGGTAACTATGGCTACACCTTC
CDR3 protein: CASVGGNYGYTF

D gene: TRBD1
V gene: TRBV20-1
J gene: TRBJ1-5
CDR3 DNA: TGCAGTGCTAGTAACAGGGGCCCCCATCAGCCCCAGCATTTT
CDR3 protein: CSASNRGPHQPQHF

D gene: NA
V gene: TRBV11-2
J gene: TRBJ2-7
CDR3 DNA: TGTGCCAGCAGCTACGGCCTTAACTCCTACGAGCAGTACTTC
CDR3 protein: CASSYGLNSYEQYF